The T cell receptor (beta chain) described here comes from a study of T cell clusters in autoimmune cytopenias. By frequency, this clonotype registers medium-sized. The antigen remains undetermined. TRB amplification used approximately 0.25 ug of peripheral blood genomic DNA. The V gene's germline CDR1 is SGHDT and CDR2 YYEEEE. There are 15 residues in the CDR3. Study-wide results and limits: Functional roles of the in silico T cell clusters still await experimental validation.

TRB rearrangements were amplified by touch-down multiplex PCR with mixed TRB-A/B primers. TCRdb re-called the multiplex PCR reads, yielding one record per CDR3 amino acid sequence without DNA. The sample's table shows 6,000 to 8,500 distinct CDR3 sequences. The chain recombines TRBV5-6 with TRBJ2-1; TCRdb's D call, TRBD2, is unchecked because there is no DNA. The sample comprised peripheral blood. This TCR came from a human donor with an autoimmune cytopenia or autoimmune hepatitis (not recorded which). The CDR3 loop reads CASSVAGDYYNEQFF.